The sequence of this T cell receptor beta chain was determined in a study of cytomegalovirus exposure and HLA in healthy donors. In the PCR, 60 Vbeta and 13 Jbeta primers were used. TCRdb keeps only in-frame clones here, not all; method: immunoSEQ multiplex PCR. The sample has 95,000 to 100,000 clones; roughly 74% are singletons. This clone appeared a few times. Its antigen remains unidentified. Study observations and caveats: Previous analysis showed most TCR beta V segments were productive about 87% or about 30% of the time.

Germline CDR1 reads SGHDT; CDR2 reads YYEEEE. The CDR3 has 14 amino acids. V gave up 2 bases and J gave up 2 bases, with 8 bases separating them. The rearrangement uses TRBV5-6 and TRBJ1-3; D is undetermined. This sequence was found in a woman in her forties in good health and CMV-seronegative. Sequencing was performed on PBMCs. CDR3 protein: CASSFRGPGNTIYF. The CDR3 DNA follows: TGTGCCAGCAGCTTCCGAGGGCCTGGAAACACCATATATTTT.